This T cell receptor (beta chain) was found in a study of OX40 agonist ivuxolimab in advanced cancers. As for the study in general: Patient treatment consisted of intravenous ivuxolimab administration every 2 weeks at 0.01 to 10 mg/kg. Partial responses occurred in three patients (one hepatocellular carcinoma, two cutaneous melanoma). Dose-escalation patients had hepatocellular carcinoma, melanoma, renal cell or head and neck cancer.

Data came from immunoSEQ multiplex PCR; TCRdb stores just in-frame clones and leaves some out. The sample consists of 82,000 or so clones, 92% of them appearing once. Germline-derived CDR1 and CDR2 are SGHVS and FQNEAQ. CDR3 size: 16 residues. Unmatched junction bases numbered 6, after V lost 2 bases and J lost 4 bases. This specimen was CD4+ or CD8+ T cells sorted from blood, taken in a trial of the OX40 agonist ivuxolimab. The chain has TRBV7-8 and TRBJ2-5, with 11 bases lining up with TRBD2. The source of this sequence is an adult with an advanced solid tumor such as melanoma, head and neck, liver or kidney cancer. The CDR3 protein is CASSLLAGGRSETQYF. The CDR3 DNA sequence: TGTGCCAGCAGCTTACTAGCGGGAGGAAGGTCAGAGACCCAGTACTTC.